The 23 T cell receptor beta chains given below trace back to one sample, sequenced in a study of blood T cell repertoires in COVID-19. Repertoires were generated with immunoSEQ multiplex PCR, while TCRdb's copy carries only in-frame clones and drops some. The data show some 220,000 clones, with approximately 80% seen just once and around 6.4% held by the top ten. The material sequenced was peripheral blood. These receptors originate from an older woman with active or convalescent COVID-19.

The chain combines TRBV10-2 with TRBJ1-5; D is undetermined. V was trimmed by 0 bases and J by 4 bases, leaving 10 bases between them. This CDR3 region has 15 residues. Germline CDR1 is WSHSY and CDR2 is SAAADI. In DNA, the CDR3 is TGCGCCAGCAGTGAGTCTGGCGGCTGGAATCAGCCCCAGCATTTT. Its translation: CASSESGGWNQPQHF.

This clone showed up just once. This chain uses TRBV28 with TRBJ1-4; D gene ambiguous. The germline V gene encodes CDR1 MDHEN and CDR2 SYDVKM. The CDR3 extends over 13 amino acids. V lost 7 bases and J 7 bases, leaving 13 bases between the germline ends. CDR3 protein: CASKWGGGEKLFF. For the CDR3, the DNA is TGTGCCAGCAAATGGGGAGGCGGTGAAAAACTGTTTTTT.

The chain combines TRBV7-9 with TRBJ2-7; possible D gene TRBD1, 6 bases. V lost 3 bases to trimming and J lost 2 bases, with 11 bases between them. The CDR3 runs to 14 residues. Germline V gene sequence: CDR1 SEHNR, CDR2 FQNEAQ (reference sequence). The CDR3 loop reads CASSLWDTPYEQYV. The CDR3 DNA is TGTGCCAGCAGCTTGTGGGACACCCCCTACGAGCAGTACGTC.

This chain links TRBV6-5 with TRBJ2-2; 10 bases line up with TRBD2. This CDR3 spans 15 amino acids. Per germline, CDR1 MNHEY and CDR2 SVGAGI. Trimming at V came to 8 bases and at J to 7 bases, leaving 10 bases not matched to a gene. CDR3 DNA: TGTGCCAGCTCCGCGGCTAGCGGGAGTGTCGGGGAGCTGTTTTTT. Protein product: CASSAASGSVGELFF.

The V and J genes are TRBV7-7 and TRBJ2-7; 7 bases match TRBD1. The germline gives CDR1 SSHAT, CDR2 FNYEAQ (reference sequence). The CDR3 runs 14 residues. CDR3 bases: TGTGCTAGCAGTCGGACAGGACAGACTTACGAGCAGTACGTC. It encodes CASSRTGQTYEQYV.

The chain joins TRBV30 to TRBJ2-7; TRBD1 matches 8 bases. CDR3 length: 18 amino acids. Germline CDR1 GTSNPN, CDR2 SVGIG (reference sequence). The V segment lost 3 bases and the J segment 4 bases; nucleotides outside the gene matches: 20. In DNA form, the CDR3 reads TGTGCCTGGAGGGCTAAATCCGGACAGGGAAAGGGGGCTTACGAGCAGTACTTC. Protein sequence: CAWRAKSGQGKGAYEQYF.

The V call is TRBV21-1, the J call TRBJ2-5; TRBD2, the D gene given by the table, was not confirmed from the DNA. TRBV21-1 is reported as a pseudogene. The CDR3 is made up of 18 amino acids. DNA for the CDR3: TGTGCCAGCAGCATAGCCGAAGGAGGACTAGCCCCTCAAGAGACCCAGTACTTC. This encodes CASSIAEGGLAPQETQYF.

The chain carries TRBV7-2 and TRBJ2-3; 7 bases match TRBD1. CDR3 length: 15 residues. Trimming cost V 4 bases and J 0 bases; bases outside gene matches: 4. Germline CDR1 reads SGHTA; CDR2 reads FQGNSA. In nucleotides, the CDR3 is TGTGCCAGCAGCTGGACAGGCGCTAGCACAGATACGCAGTATTTT. Residues: CASSWTGASTDTQYF. The variable domain in full, with the rest retrieved from reference TRBV7-2 and TRBJ2-3, is GAGVSQSPSNKVTEKGKDVELRCDPISGHTALYWYRQSLGQGLEFLIYFQGNSAPDKSGLPSDRFSAERTGGSVSTLTIQRTQQEDSAVYLCASSWTGASTDTQYFGPGTRLTVL.

V gene TRBV10-1 combines with J gene TRBJ1-1; 7 positions match TRBD1. CDR1 and CDR2 from the germline V gene are WNHNN and SYGVQD (reference sequence). The CDR3 is made up of 14 amino acids. With 5 bases clipped from V and 6 bases from J, the junction kept 9 bases outside the gene matches. In DNA, the CDR3 is TGCGCCAGCAGTAAGAACAGGGGAAGTGCTGAAGCTTTCTTT. It encodes CASSKNRGSAEAFF.

This chain links TRBV7-9 with TRBJ2-7; the match to TRBD2 covers 10 bases. Germline V gene data show CDR1 as SEHNR and CDR2 as FQNEAQ (reference sequence). The CDR3 covers 15 residues. J lost 2 bases, V lost 4 bases, and 5 bases had no gene match. The chain's CDR3 is CASSSTSGTAYEQYF. The CDR3 DNA follows: TGTGCCAGCAGCTCAACTAGCGGGACCGCCTACGAGCAGTACTTC.

The rearrangement links TRBV9 to TRBJ1-6; 7 bases are a match to TRBD1. The CDR3 extends over 15 amino acids. V lost 4 bases to trimming and J lost 7 bases; unmatched junction nucleotides: 8. Germline V gene data show CDR1 as SGDLS and CDR2 as YYNGEE. CDR3 bases: TGTGCCAGCAGCTTCGACCAGACAGGGAATTCACCCCTCCACTTT. Translation gives CASSFDQTGNSPLHF.

The chain has TRBV12-3 or TRBV12-4 and TRBJ1-3; 9 bases line up with TRBD1. The junction had 8 bases not matched to a gene; V was cut back by 6 bases and J by 11 bases. The CDR3 extends over 13 amino acids. The CDR3 DNA sequence: TGTGCCAGCAGGCGGACAGGGGAAGCTGCCATATATTTT. Amino acid sequence: CASRRTGEAAIYF.

V gene TRBV3-1 (or the pseudogene TRBV3-2) combines with J gene TRBJ2-7, with a tentative D call TRBD2 (5 bases). The germline CDR1 and CDR2 sequences are LGHDT and YNNKEL (reference sequence). The CDR3 contains 13 residues. V was clipped by 4 bases and J by 6 bases, with 13 bases between them. The CDR3 sequence: CASSPHRSVEQYF. CDR3 sequence (DNA): TGTGCCAGCAGCCCCCACCGTAGCGTCGAGCAGTACTTC.

The CDR3 region is CASSPDRSTDTQYF. CDR3 nucleotides: TGTGCCTCCTCACCCGACAGGTCCACAGATACGCAGTATTTT. The V and J genes are TRBV25-1 and TRBJ2-3; possibly TRBD1 for D (6 bases). The V gene lost 11 bases and the J gene lost 2 bases, with 17 bases spanning the gap. Looked up from germline, CDR1 is MGHDK and CDR2 is SYGVNS. The CDR3 spans 14 residues. The whole variable domain, remainder taken from reference TRBV25-1 and TRBJ2-3, is EADIYQTPRYLVIGTGKKITLECSQTMGHDKMYWYQQDPGMELHLIHYSYGVNSTEKGDLSSESTVSRIRTEHFPLTLESARPSHTSQYLCASSPDRSTDTQYFGPGTRLTVL.

The chain has TRBV5-8 and TRBJ1-6; no clear D. The V gene lost 7 bases and the J gene lost 10 bases, with 15 bases spanning the gap. Germline CDR1 and CDR2: SGHTS and YDEGEE. The CDR3 consists of 13 residues. The CDR3 sequence is CASPAEYASPLHF. The CDR3 nucleotides read TGTGCCAGCCCGGCGGAATATGCCTCACCCCTCCACTTT.

The V gene is TRBV19, the J gene TRBJ1-2; 12 bases map to TRBD1. The V and J ends lost 0 bases and 2 bases, in that order; junction bases with no gene match: 7. The CDR3 length is 18 residues. Germline assignment: CDR1 LNHDA and CDR2 SQIVND (reference sequence). The CDR3 DNA reads as TGTGCCAGTAGTATAGACGGGACAGGGGGCGTATTCAACTATGGCTACACCTTC. This translates into CASSIDGTGGVFNYGYTF.

V gene TRBV24-1 combines with J gene TRBJ2-1, with 8 bases matching TRBD2. The length of the CDR3 is 17 residues. Germline-derived CDR1 and CDR2 are KGHDR and SFDVKD. V was pared by 4 bases and J by 3 bases, with 10 bases of the junction left unmatched. In DNA form, the CDR3 reads TGTGCCACCAGTGACTCCTTAGCGGGGCCGAACTACAATGAGCAGTTCTTC. Protein product: CATSDSLAGPNYNEQFF.

This clone came up once. The chain recombines TRBV2 with TRBJ2-5, with TRBD2 as a possible D gene (6 bases). There are 14 residues in the CDR3. CDR1 SNHLY and CDR2 FYNNEI come from the germline V gene. Trimming took off 0 bases at V and 4 bases at J, with 9 bases between the two ends. Here the CDR3 DNA reads TGTGCCAGCAGTGAAGCGGGGGGTAGAGAGACCCAGTACTTC. Its translation: CASSEAGGRETQYF.

The chain joins TRBV6-5 to TRBJ1-6, with D unresolved. Trimming cost V 7 bases and J 9 bases, with 13 bases left between them. The CDR3 consists of 13 residues. Germline V gene sequence: CDR1 MNHEY, CDR2 SVGAGI. The CDR3 here is CASTRSPGSPLHF. CDR3 in DNA: TGTGCCAGCACTAGGTCTCCGGGTTCACCCCTCCACTTT.

This clone has just a few counts. This chain joins TRBV3-1 (or the pseudogene TRBV3-2) and TRBJ2-1; weak D call: TRBD2 (6 bases). CDR1 and CDR2 (germline): LGHDT, YNNKEL (reference sequence). The CDR3 spans 13 residues. V was trimmed by 0 bases and J by 9 bases, leaving 9 bases between them. The CDR3 sequence is CASSQEEGFEQFF. In DNA, the CDR3 is TGTGCCAGCAGCCAAGAGGAGGGGTTTGAGCAGTTCTTC.

The rearrangement joins TRBV27 to TRBJ2-3; the D is unclear. Trimming stripped 1 base from V and 0 bases from J, with 14 bases between. The CDR3 is 17 amino acids. Germline lookup yields CDR1 MNHEY and CDR2 SMNVEV (reference sequence). The CDR3 nucleotides are TGTGCCAGCAGTTTATGGATTAGCCGGTACAGCACAGATACGCAGTATTTT. This gives the protein CASSLWISRYSTDTQYF.

The J gene is TRBJ2-1, the V gene TRBV19; 9 positions match TRBD2. V lost 1 base, J lost 12 bases, and 13 bases stayed unmatched. CDR3 size: 16 residues. Germline assignment: CDR1 LNHDA and CDR2 SQIVND (reference sequence). The CDR3 spells CASSIGGLAILGGQFF. The CDR3 DNA reads as TGTGCCAGTAGTATAGGCGGACTAGCGATACTCGGTGGGCAGTTCTTC.

This clone has a single count. The CDR3 spells CASSLQGAGTEAFF. The CDR3, as DNA: TGTGCCAGCAGTCTCCAGGGGGCAGGGACTGAAGCTTTCTTT. The rearrangement links TRBV6-5 to TRBJ1-1; the match to TRBD1 covers 8 bases. Germline CDR1 MNHEY, CDR2 SVGAGI. This CDR3 comprises 14 residues. The V segment lost 5 bases and the J segment 5 bases; nucleotides outside the gene matches: 7.